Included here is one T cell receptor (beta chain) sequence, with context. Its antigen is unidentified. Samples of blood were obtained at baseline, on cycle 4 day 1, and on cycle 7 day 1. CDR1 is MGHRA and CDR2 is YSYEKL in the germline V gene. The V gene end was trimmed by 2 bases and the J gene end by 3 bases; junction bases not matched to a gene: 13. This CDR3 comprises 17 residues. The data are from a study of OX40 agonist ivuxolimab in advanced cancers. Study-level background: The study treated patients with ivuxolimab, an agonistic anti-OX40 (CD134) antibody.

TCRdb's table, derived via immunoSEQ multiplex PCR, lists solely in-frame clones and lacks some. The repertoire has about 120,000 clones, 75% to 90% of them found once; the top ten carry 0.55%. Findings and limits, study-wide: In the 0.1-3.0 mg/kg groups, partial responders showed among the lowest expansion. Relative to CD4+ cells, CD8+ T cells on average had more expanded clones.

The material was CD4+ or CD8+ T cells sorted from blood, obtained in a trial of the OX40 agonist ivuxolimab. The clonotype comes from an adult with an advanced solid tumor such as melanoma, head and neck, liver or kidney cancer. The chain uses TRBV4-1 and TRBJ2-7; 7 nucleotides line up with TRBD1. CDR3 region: CASSQFLLGRGFYEQYF. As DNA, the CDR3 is TGCGCCAGCAGCCAATTTCTTCTGGGCAGGGGGTTCTACGAGCAGTACTTC.